Given below is one T cell receptor (beta chain) in context. A universal primer binding site was introduced by template switching. The final cDNA contained unique molecular identifiers. One entry per CDR3 protein, called by TCRdb with MiXCR from the 5' RACE reads. The table lists under 1 million distinct CDR3 sequences, approximately 13% of them singletons. The CDR3 loop spans 15 amino acids. V lost 0 bases and J 3 bases, leaving 14 bases between the germline ends. Germline-derived CDR1 and CDR2 are DFQATT and SNEGSKA (reference sequence). These data originate in a study of identical twins. These data were also filed under a second study, of yellow fever vaccine responses in identical twins.

The V and J genes are TRBV20-1 and TRBJ1-1; D not certain. The clonotype originates from a woman aged 18-30 years in good health. The sequencing input was PBMCs. The CDR3 region has the DNA TGCAGTGCTAGAGATTATCGGCAAGGATACACTGAAGCTTTCTTT. It codes for CSARDYRQGYTEAFF.